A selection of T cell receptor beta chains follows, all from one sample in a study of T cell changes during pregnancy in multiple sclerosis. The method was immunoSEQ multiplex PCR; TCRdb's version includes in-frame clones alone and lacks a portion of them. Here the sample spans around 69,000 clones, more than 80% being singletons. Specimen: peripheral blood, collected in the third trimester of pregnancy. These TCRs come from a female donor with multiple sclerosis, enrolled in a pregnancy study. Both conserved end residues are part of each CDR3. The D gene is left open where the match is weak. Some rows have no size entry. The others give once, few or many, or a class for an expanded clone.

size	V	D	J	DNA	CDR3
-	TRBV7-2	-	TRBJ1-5	TGTGCCAGCAGCTTAACTTCGCGGCAGGGAAATCAGCCCCAGCATTTT	CASSLTSRQGNQPQHF
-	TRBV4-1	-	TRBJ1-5	TGCGCCAGCAGCCAAGGTCCTTCAAGGAGGGATCAGCCCCAGCATTTT	CASSQGPSRRDQPQHF
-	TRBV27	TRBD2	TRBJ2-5	TGTGCCAGCAGCCGGGGGGGAGGGAGGTGGGAGACCCAGTACTTC	CASSRGGGRWETQYF
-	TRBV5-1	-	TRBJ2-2	TGCGCCAGCAGCTTGGGTACACCGTCCACCGGGGAGCTGTTTTTT	CASSLGTPSTGELFF
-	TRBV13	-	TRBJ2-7	TGTGCCAGCAGCTTAAATCCGGGGTCCTACGAGCAGTACTTC	CASSLNPGSYEQYF
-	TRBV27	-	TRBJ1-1	TGTGCCAGCAGTTTCTGGCATGGGAACACTGAAGCTTTCTTT	CASSFWHGNTEAFF
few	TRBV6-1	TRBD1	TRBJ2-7	TGTGCCAGCAGAGAGGACAGGGGTGGCTTATACGAGCAGTACTTC	CASREDRGGLYEQYF
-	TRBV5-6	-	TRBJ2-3	TGTGCCAGCAGCTGGAGGGGGGGGAGTACAGATACGCAGTATTTT	CASSWRGGSTDTQYF
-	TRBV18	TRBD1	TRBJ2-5	TGTGCCAGCTCACCACCCGGGGGACAGGGAGAGACCCAGTACTTC	CASSPPGGQGETQYF
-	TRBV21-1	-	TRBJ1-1	TGTGCCAGCAGCAACCCGGGACTCCCGGGTAGAAAGAACACTGAAGCTTTCTTT	CASSNPGLPGRKNTEAFF
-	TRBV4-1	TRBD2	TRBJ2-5	TGCGCCAGCAGCCAAGTCGGGATGGGAGCGGGAGGTCAAGAGACCCAGTACTTC	CASSQVGMGAGGQETQYF
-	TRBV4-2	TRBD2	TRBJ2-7	TGTGCCAGCAGCCAAGATAAGGCGGGAGACCCGGACGAGCAGTACTTC	CASSQDKAGDPDEQYF
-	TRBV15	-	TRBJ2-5	TGTGCCACCAGCAGAGTGGAGGGGGCGGAGACCCAGTACTTC	CATSRVEGAETQYF
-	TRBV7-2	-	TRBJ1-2	TGTGCCAGCAGCCAGGACATAGGTGGCTACACCTTC	CASSQDIGGYTF
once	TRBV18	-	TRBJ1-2	TGTGCCAGCTCACGGTACTATCGGGGGGCACCCTATGGCTACACCTTC	CASSRYYRGAPYGYTF
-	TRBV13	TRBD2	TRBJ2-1	TGTGCCAGCAGCTTAAGACTAGCGGGAGGTCGAGAGCAGTTCTTC	CASSLRLAGGREQFF
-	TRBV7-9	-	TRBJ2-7	TGTGCCAGCAGCCGGTCCCCCGGGACACTTTACGAGCAGTACTTC	CASSRSPGTLYEQYF
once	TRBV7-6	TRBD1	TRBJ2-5	TGTGCCAGCAGCTTAGCGGGGACAGGACGAGTACGCCTCCAAGAGACCCAGTACTTC	CASSLAGTGRVRLQETQYF
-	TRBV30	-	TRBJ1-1	TGTGCCTGGAGTGCGGGTGGAACTACGGAAGCTTTCTTT	CAWSAGGTTEAFF
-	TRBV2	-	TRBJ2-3	TGTGTCAGCAGTGCGGCGGCTACGCAGTATTTT	CVSSAAATQYF